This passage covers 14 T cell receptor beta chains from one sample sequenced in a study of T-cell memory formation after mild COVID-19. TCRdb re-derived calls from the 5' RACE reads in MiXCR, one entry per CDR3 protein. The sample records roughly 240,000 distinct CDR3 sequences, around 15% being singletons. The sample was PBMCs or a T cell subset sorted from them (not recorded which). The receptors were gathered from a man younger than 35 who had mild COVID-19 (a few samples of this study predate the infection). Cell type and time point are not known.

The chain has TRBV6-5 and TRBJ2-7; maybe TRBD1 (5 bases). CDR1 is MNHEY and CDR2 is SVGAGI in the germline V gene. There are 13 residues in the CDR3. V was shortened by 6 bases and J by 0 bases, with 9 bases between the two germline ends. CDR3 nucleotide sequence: TGTGCCAGCAGGCAGGGTAGCTCCTACGAGCAGTACTTC. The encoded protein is CASRQGSSYEQYF.

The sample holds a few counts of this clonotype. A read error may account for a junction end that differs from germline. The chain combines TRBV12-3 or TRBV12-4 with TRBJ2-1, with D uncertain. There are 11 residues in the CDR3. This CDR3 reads CASGYYDEQFF. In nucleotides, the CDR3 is TGTGCCAGCGGATACTACGATGAGCAGTTCTTC.

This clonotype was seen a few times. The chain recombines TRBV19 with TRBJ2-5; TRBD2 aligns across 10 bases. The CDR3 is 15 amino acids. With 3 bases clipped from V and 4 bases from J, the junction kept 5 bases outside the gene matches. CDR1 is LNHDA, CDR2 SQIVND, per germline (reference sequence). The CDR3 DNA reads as TGTGCCAGTAGTATCCAGCGGGGGGGCCCAGAGACCCAGTACTTC. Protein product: CASSIQRGGPETQYF.

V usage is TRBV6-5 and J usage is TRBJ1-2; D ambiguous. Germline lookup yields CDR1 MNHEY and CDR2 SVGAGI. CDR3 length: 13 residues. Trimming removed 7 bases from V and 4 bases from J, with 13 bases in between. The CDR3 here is CASKDQTAYGYTF. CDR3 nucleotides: TGTGCCAGCAAGGACCAGACGGCCTATGGCTACACCTTC.

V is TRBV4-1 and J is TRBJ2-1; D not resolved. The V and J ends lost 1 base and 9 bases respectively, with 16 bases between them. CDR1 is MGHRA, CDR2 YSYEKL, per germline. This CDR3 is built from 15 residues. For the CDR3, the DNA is TGCGCCAGCAGCCAAGGCCTAGGAGTTGTCACTGAGCAGTTCTTC. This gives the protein CASSQGLGVVTEQFF.

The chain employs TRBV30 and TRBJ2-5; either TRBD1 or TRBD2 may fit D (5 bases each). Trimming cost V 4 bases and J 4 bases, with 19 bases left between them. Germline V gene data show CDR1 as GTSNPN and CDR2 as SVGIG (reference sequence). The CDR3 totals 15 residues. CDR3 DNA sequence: TGTGCCTGGAATACCGCCCGACTAAGGGGAGAGACCCAGTACTTC. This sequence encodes CAWNTARLRGETQYF.

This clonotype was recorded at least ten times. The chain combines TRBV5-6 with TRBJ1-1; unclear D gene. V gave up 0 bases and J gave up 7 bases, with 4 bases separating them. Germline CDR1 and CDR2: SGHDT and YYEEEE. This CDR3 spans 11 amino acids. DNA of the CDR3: TGTGCCAGCAGCTTGGCCGGTGAAGCTTTCTTT. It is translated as CASSLAGEAFF.

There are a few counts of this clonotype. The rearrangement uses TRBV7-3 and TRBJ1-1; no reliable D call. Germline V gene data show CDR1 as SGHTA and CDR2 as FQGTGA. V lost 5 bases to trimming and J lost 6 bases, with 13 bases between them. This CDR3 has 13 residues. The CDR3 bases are TGTGCCAGCAGCCGGACCCGGACGGCTGAAGCTTTCTTT. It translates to CASSRTRTAEAFF.

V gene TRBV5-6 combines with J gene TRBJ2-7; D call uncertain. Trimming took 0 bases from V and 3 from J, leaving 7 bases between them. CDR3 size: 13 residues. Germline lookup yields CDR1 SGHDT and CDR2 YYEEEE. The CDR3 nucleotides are TGTGCCAGCAGCTTGGGAGTCAGCTACGAGCAGTACGTC. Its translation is CASSLGVSYEQYV.

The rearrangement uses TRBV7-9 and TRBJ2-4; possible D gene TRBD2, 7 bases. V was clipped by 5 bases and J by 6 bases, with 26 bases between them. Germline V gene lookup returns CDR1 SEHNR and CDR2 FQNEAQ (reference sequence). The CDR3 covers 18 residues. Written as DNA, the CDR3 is TGTGCCAGCAGCACCACCCCACACAGTGGGGGGGGGCGAAACATTCAGTACTTC. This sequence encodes CASSTTPHSGGGRNIQYF.

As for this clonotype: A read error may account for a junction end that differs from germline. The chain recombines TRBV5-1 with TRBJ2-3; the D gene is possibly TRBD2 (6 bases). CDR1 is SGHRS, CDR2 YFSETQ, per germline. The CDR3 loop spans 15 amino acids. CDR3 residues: CASSLSLGGSETQYF. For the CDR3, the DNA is TGCGCCAGCAGCTTGTCCCTCGGGGGTTCAGAGACGCAGTATTTT. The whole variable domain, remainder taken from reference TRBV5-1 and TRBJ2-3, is KAGVTQTPRYLIKTRGQQVTLSCSPISGHRSVSWYQQTPGQGLQFLFEYFSETQRNKGNFPGRFSGRQFSNSRSEMNVSTLELGDSALYLCASSLSLGGSETQYFGPGTRLTVL.

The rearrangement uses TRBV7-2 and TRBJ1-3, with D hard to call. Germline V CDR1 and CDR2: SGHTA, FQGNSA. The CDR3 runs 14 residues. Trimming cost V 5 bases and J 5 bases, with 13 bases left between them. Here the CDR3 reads CASSVPAQRNTIYF. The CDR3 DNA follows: TGTGCCAGCAGCGTACCGGCACAGCGAAACACCATATATTTT.

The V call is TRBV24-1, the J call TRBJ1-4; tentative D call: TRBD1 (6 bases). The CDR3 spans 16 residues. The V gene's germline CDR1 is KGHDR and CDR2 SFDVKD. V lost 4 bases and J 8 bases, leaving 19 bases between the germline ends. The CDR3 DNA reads TGTGCCACCAGTGAGGGAAGCAGGGGTGACGGAGAAAAACTGTTTTTT. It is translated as CATSEGSRGDGEKLFF.

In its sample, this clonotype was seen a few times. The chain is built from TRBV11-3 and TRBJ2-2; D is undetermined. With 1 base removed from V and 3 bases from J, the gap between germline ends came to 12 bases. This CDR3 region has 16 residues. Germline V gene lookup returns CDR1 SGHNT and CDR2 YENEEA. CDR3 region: CASSLGGSPHTGELFF. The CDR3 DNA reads TGTGCCAGCAGCTTAGGCGGTAGCCCTCACACCGGGGAGCTGTTTTTT.